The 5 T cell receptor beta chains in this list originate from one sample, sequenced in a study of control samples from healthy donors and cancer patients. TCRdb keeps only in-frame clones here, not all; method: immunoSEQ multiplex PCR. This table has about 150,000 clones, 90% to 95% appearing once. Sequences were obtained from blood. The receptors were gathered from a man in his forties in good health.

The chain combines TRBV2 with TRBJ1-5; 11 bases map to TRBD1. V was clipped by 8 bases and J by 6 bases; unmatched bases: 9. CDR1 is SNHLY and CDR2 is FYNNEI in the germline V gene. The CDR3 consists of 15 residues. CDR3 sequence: CASRGRTGGGQPQHF. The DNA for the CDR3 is TGTGCCAGCCGAGGGCGGACAGGGGGCGGTCAGCCCCAGCATTTT.

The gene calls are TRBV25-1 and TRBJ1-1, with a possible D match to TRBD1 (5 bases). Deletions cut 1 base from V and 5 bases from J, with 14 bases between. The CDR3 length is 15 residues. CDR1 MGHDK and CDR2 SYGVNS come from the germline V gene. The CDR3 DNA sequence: TGTGCCAGCAGTGAATCCCAGGGAGATACGACTGAAGCTTTCTTT. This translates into CASSESQGDTTEAFF.

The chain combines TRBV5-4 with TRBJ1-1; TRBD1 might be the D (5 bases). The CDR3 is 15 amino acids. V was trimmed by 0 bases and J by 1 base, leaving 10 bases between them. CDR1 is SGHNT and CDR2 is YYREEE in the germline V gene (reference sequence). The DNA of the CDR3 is TGTGCCAGCAGCTTGGCCAGGGCAGGGAACACTGAAGCTTTCTTT. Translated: CASSLARAGNTEAFF.

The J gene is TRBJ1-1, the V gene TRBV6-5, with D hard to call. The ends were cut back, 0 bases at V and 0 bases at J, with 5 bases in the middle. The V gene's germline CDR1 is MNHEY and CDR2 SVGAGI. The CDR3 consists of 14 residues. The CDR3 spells CASSYSRVNTEAFF. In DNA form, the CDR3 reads TGTGCCAGCAGTTACTCCAGAGTGAACACTGAAGCTTTCTTT.

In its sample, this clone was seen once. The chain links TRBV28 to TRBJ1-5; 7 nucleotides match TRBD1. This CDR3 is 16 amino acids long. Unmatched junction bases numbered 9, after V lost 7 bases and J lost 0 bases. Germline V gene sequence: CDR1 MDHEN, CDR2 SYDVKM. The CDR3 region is CASTLPGGYSNQPQHF. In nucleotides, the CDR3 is TGTGCCAGCACGCTCCCAGGGGGTTATAGCAATCAGCCCCAGCATTTT.